These 9 T cell receptor beta chains were sequenced from one sample in a study of beta chain features in type 1 diabetes. The study, taken as a whole, reports: TCRB CDR3 length was moderately but significantly reduced in all four CD4+ subsets of Type 1 diabetes patients.

These receptors have no identified antigens. As every portion of the isolated RNA was reverse transcribed, the sequencing read expressed TCRB transcripts. Measured with immunoSEQ multiplex PCR; TCRdb has only the in-frame clones, and not every one. The table lists more than 300,000 clones, roughly 9.8% of them singletons. The sequenced sample consisted of central memory CD4+ T cells from blood. These receptors all come from a man younger than 45 with type 1 diabetes.

There are a few counts of this clone. The rearrangement links TRBV5-8 to TRBJ1-3; D gene uncertain. Germline V CDR1 and CDR2: SGHTS, YDEGEE. The CDR3 totals 14 residues. V was trimmed by 3 bases and J by 1 base, leaving 8 bases between them. CDR3 coding DNA: TGTGCCAGCAGCTCATGGAGTTCTGGAAACACCATATATTTT. Its translation: CASSSWSSGNTIYF. Combining the CDR3 with reference TRBV5-8 and TRBJ1-3 gives the whole variable domain EAGVTQSPTHLIKTRGQQATLRCSPISGHTSVYWYQQALGLGLQFLLWYDEGEERNRGNFPPRFSGRQFPNYSSELNVNALELEDSALYLCASSSWSSGNTIYFGEGSWLTVV.

The sample holds many counts of this clone. Other nucleotide sequences from this sample produce the same CDR3. The rearrangement uses TRBV7-2 and TRBJ1-2; D unresolved. Trimming took off 3 bases at V and 3 bases at J, with 8 bases between the two ends. CDR3 length: 13 residues. Germline CDR1 SGHTA, CDR2 FQGNSA. Written as DNA, the CDR3 is TGTGCCAGCAGCTTGGATCGAGACTATGGCTACACCTTC. Its protein is CASSLDRDYGYTF.

The V and J genes are TRBV5-5 and TRBJ2-1; 8 bases map to TRBD1. The ends lost 3 bases at V and 3 bases at J; junction bases unmatched: 5. Per the germline V gene, CDR1 is SGHKS and CDR2 is YYEKEE (reference sequence). The CDR3 consists of 15 residues. The CDR3 DNA is TGTGCCAGCAGCTCAACTGGGACAGGCTACAATGAGCAGTTCTTC. Encoded protein: CASSSTGTGYNEQFF.

V and J are TRBV4-2 and TRBJ1-2; 8 nucleotides line up with TRBD1. The junction had 6 bases not matched to a gene; V was cut back by 1 base and J by 2 bases. Germline V CDR1 and CDR2: LGHNA, YNFKEQ. The CDR3 covers 16 residues. The CDR3 spells CASSQGGTGANYGYTF. The CDR3, as DNA: TGTGCCAGCAGCCAAGGGGGGACAGGAGCCAACTATGGCTACACCTTC.

This clone has at least ten counts. The chain is built from TRBV2 and TRBJ2-5, with a possible D match to TRBD2 (5 bases). The CDR3 has 17 amino acids. V was cut by 1 base and J by 2 bases, with 17 bases left in between. Germline CDR1 reads SNHLY; CDR2 reads FYNNEI. CDR3 protein: CASSEGISGSWQETQYF. The CDR3 region has the DNA TGTGCCAGCAGTGAAGGAATCTCGGGGAGTTGGCAAGAGACCCAGTACTTC.

The table lists this clone with many counts. V usage is TRBV7-9 and J usage is TRBJ2-6; the match to TRBD2 covers 8 bases. J was trimmed by 0 bases and V by 8 bases; bases with no gene match: 9. Germline loops: CDR1 SEHNR, CDR2 FQNEAQ (reference sequence). The CDR3 contains 17 residues. The CDR3 reads CASPPPGGSSGANVLTF. For the CDR3, the DNA is TGTGCCAGCCCCCCGCCGGGAGGGAGCTCTGGGGCCAACGTCCTGACTTTC.

This rearrangement joins TRBV28 to TRBJ2-1, with 11 bases identical to TRBD2. CDR1 is MDHEN, CDR2 SYDVKM, per germline. Trimming removed 4 bases from V and 5 bases from J; junction bases left unmatched: 7. This CDR3 contains 16 residues. The CDR3 loop reads CASSSLTSGRDNEQFF. The CDR3 nucleotides are TGTGCCAGCAGTTCACTCACTAGCGGGAGAGACAATGAGCAGTTCTTC.

The chain recombines TRBV7-2 with TRBJ2-7, with TRBD2 identical over 10 bases. The CDR3 covers 14 residues. J lost 6 bases, V lost 7 bases, and 9 bases had no gene match. Germline V gene data show CDR1 as SGHTA and CDR2 as FQGNSA. The CDR3 here is CASIGSGRASEQYF. The CDR3 nucleotides read TGTGCCAGCATCGGGAGCGGGAGGGCCTCCGAGCAGTACTTC.

This clone has only a few counts. This chain joins TRBV7-6 and TRBJ2-1, with 9 bases lining up with TRBD2. Per the germline V gene, CDR1 is SGHVS and CDR2 is FNYEAQ. J gave up 2 bases and V 1 base, and 9 bases lay outside the gene matches. The CDR3 totals 18 residues. The DNA for the CDR3 is TGTGCCAGCAGCTTAGAGGGCGGGAGGGCCGCGGCCTACAATGAGCAGTTCTTC. As protein: CASSLEGGRAAAYNEQFF.